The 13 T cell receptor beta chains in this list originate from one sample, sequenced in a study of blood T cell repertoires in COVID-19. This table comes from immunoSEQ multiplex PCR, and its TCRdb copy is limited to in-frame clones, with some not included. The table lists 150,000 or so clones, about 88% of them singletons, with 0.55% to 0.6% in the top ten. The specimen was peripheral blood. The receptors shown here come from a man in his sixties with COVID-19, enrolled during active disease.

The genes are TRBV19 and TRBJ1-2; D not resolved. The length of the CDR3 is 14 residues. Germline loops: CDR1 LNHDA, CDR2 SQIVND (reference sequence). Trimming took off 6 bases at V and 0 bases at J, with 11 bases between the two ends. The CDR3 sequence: CASSHQSPNYGYTF. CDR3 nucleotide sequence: TGTGCCAGTAGCCATCAGTCTCCTAACTATGGCTACACCTTC. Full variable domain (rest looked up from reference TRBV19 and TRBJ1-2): DGGITQSPKYLFRKEGQNVTLSCEQNLNHDAMYWYRQDPGQGLRLIYYSQIVNDFQKGDIAEGYSVSREKKESFPLTVTSAQKNPTAFYLCASSHQSPNYGYTFGSGTRLTVV.

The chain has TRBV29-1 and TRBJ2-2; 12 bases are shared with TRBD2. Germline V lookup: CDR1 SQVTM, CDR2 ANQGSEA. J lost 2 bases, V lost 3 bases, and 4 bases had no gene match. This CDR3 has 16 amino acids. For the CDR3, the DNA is TGCAGCGTTGACCCTAGCGGGGGGGGAAACACCGGGGAGCTGTTTTTT. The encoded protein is CSVDPSGGGNTGELFF.

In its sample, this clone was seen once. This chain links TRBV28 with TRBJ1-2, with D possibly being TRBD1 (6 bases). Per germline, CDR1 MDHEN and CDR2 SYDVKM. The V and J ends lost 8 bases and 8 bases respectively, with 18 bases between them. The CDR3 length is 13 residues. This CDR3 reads CASASGGGRGYTF. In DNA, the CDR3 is TGTGCCAGCGCCTCCGGGGGGGGGCGAGGCTACACCTTC.

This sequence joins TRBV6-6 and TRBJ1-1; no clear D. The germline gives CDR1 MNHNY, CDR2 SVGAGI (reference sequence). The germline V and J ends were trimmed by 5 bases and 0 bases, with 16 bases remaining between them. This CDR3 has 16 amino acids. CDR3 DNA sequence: TGTGCCAGCAGTCCTCGACACGGCGTGGTGAACACTGAAGCTTTCTTT. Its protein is CASSPRHGVVNTEAFF.

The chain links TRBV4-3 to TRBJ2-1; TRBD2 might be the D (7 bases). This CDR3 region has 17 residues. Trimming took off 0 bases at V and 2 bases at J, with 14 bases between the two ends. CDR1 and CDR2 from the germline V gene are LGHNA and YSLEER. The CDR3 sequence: CASSQDPAGAAYNEQFF. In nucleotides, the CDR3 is TGCGCCAGCAGCCAAGATCCTGCGGGGGCCGCCTACAATGAGCAGTTCTTC.

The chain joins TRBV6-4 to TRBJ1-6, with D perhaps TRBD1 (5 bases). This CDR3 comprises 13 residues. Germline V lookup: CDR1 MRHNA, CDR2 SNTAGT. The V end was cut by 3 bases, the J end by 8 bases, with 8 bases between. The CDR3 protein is CASSDGRDSPLHF. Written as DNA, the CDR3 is TGTGCCAGCAGTGATGGCAGGGATTCACCCCTCCACTTT.

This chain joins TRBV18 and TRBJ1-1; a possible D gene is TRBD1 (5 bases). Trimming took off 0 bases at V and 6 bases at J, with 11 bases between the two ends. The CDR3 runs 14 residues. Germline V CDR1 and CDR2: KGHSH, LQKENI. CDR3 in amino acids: CASSPPGMGPEAFF. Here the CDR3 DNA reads TGTGCCAGCTCACCACCGGGTATGGGGCCTGAAGCTTTCTTT.

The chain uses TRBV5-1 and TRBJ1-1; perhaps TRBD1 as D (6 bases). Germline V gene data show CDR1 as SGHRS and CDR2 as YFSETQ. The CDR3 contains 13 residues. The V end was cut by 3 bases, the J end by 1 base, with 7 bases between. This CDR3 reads CASSWTENTEAFF. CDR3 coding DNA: TGCGCCAGCAGCTGGACAGAGAACACTGAAGCTTTCTTT.

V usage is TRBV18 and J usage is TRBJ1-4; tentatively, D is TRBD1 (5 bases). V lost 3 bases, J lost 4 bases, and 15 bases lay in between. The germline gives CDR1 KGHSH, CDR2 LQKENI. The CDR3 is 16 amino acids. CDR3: CASSPEGSVINEKLFF. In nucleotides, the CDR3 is TGTGCCAGCTCACCGGAGGGGTCCGTAATTAATGAAAAACTGTTTTTT.

The CDR3 nucleotides read TGTGCCACGATGGACAGGGGGAACACCGGGGAGCTGTTTTTT. It is translated as CATMDRGNTGELFF. This chain connects TRBV24-1 to TRBJ2-2; 9 bases map to TRBD1. CDR1 and CDR2 (germline): KGHDR, SFDVKD. The CDR3 has 14 residues. The trim removed 10 bases at V and 1 base at J, leaving 3 bases unmatched.

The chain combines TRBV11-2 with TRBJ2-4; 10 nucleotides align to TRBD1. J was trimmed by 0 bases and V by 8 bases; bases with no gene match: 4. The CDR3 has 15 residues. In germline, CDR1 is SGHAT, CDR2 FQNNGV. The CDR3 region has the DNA TGTGCCAGCGGGGACAGGGGCCTAGCCAAAAACATTCAGTACTTC. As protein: CASGDRGLAKNIQYF.

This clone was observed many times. The CDR3 sequence is CASSQLGLAGPSSYNEQFF. The CDR3 DNA follows: TGCGCCAGCAGCCAACTGGGACTAGCGGGCCCCAGCTCCTACAATGAGCAGTTCTTC. The V and J genes are TRBV4-1 and TRBJ2-1; 12 bases line up with TRBD2. The ends lost 2 bases at V and 0 bases at J; junction bases unmatched: 8. CDR1 is MGHRA, CDR2 YSYEKL, per germline. The CDR3 sequence is 19 residues long.

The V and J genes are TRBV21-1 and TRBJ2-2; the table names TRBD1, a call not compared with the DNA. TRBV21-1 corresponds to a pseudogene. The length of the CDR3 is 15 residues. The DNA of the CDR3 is TGTGCCAGACCGGGACAGGGGGCTGTCACCGGGGAGCTGTTTTTT. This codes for CARPGQGAVTGELFF.